A selection of T cell receptor beta chains follows, all from one sample in a study of shared clonotypes between healthy human individuals. The repertoire was sequenced with immunoSEQ multiplex PCR; TCRdb's copy has only in-frame clones and lacks some. The table includes nearly 1,000,000 clones, 76% detected once. Source material: memory CD4+ T cells sorted from blood. Receptor source: a man between 18 and 29 years old in good health. CDR3s include the opening cysteine and the closing phenylalanine or tryptophan. Each record gives: clone size, V gene, CDR3 length, J gene, D gene, CDR3 protein, CDR3 DNA. A D gene is named only where the DNA matches it firmly. Clone sizes are given selectively: once, few, many, or a class where the clone is expanded.

.	TRBV5-4	15	TRBJ1-3	.	CASSPKGEAGNTIYF	TGTGCCAGCAGCCCTAAGGGGGAAGCAGGAAACACCATATATTTT
.	TRBV5-1	14	TRBJ2-2	TRBD1	CASKETGDAGELFF	TGCGCCAGCAAGGAAACAGGGGACGCCGGGGAGCTGTTTTTT
few	TRBV5-1	15	TRBJ2-1	TRBD2	CASSLRAGAYNEQFF	TGCGCCAGCAGCTTGCGAGCGGGGGCTTACAATGAGCAGTTCTTC
.	TRBV5-4	13	TRBJ2-7	.	CASTFPEAYEQYF	TGTGCCAGCACCTTCCCTGAGGCCTACGAGCAGTACTTC
.	TRBV2	14	TRBJ2-3	.	CASSGNRAPDTQYF	TGTGCCAGCAGTGGGAACAGGGCCCCGGATACGCAGTATTTT
.	TRBV5-1	15	TRBJ1-1	.	CASSWEGRRNTEAFF	TGCGCCAGCAGCTGGGAGGGACGGCGGAACACTGAAGCTTTCTTT
.	TRBV11-2	14	TRBJ1-4	.	CASSLGDRSKKLFF	TGTGCCAGCAGCTTAGGGGACCGAAGTAAAAAACTGTTTTTT
once	TRBV29-1	14	TRBJ1-2	.	CSVEDRGRNYGYTF	TGCAGCGTCGAAGACCGTGGGCGTAACTATGGCTACACCTTC
.	TRBV4-1	13	TRBJ1-1	.	CASSPPGRTEAFF	TGCGCCAGCAGCCCGCCAGGGAGGACTGAAGCTTTCTTT
.	TRBV13	17	TRBJ2-2	.	CASSVIGFGTSTGELFF	TGTGCCAGCAGCGTTATCGGGTTCGGGACTTCCACCGGGGAGCTGTTTTTT
many	TRBV6-1	12	TRBJ1-1	.	CASTAGNTEAFF	TGTGCCAGCACAGCCGGGAACACTGAAGCTTTCTTT
.	TRBV27	15	TRBJ1-6	TRBD1	CASRIGGQGNSPLHF	TGTGCCAGCAGAATAGGCGGACAGGGGAATTCACCCCTCCACTTT
.	TRBV10-3	17	TRBJ2-5	.	CAISESVPSRGQETQYF	TGTGCCATCAGTGAGTCTGTACCTTCGCGGGGCCAAGAGACCCAGTACTTC
.	TRBV21-1	18	TRBJ2-2	.	CASSKPILSKDHTGELFF	TGTGCCAGCAGCAAACCGATCCTCAGCAAGGACCACACCGGGGAGCTGTTTTTT